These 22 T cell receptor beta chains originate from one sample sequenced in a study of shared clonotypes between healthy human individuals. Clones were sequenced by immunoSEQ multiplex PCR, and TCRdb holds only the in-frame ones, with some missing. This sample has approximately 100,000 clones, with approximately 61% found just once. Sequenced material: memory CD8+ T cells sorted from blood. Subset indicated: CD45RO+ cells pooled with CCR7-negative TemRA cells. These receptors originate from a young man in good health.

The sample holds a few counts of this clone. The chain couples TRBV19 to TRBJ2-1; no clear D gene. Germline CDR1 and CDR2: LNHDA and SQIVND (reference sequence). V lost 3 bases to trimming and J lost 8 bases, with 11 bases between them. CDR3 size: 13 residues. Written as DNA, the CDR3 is TGTGCCAGTAGTATCTTTTTGGGTGATGAGCAGTTCTTC. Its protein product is CASSIFLGDEQFF.

In DNA, the CDR3 is TGTGCCAGCAGCGCCTCCGGGACGTCCAACACCGGGGAGCTGTTTTTT. Residues: CASSASGTSNTGELFF. The chain is built from TRBV7-2 and TRBJ2-2, with D perhaps matching TRBD1 or TRBD2 (5 bases each). V was cut by 5 bases and J by 2 bases, with 15 bases left in between. Germline V gene lookup returns CDR1 SGHTA and CDR2 FQGNSA. This CDR3 is built from 16 residues.

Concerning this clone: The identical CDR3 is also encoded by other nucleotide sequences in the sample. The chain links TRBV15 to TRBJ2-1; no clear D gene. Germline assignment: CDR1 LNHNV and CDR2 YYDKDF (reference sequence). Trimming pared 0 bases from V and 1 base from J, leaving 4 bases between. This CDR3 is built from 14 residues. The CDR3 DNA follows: TGTGCCACCAGCAGAGATCGGTCCTACAATGAGCAGTTCTTC. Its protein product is CATSRDRSYNEQFF.

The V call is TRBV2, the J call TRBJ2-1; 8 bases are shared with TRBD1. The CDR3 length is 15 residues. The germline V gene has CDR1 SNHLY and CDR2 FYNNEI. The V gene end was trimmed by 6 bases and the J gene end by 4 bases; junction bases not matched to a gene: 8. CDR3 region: CASRGAGGAYNEQFF. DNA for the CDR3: TGTGCCAGCAGGGGAGCAGGGGGCGCTTACAATGAGCAGTTCTTC.

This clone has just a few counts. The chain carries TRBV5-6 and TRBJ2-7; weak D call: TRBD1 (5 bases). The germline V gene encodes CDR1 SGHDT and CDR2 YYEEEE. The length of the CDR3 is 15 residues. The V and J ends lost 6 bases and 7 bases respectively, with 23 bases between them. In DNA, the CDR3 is TGTGCCAGCACTCCCAGGGCCCGCAACCTGGGGGAGCAGTACTTC. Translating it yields CASTPRARNLGEQYF.

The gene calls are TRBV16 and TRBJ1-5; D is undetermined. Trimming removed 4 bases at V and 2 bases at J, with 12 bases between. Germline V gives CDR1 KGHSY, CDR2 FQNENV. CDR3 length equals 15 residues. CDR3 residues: CASSPGWLGNQPQHF. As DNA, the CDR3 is TGTGCCAGCAGCCCTGGCTGGCTAGGCAATCAGCCCCAGCATTTT.

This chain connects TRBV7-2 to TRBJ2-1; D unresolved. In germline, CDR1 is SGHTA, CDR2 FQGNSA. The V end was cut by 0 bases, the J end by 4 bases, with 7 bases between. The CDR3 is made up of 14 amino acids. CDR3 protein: CASSLADGYNEQFF. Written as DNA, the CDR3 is TGTGCCAGCAGCTTAGCGGACGGATACAATGAGCAGTTCTTC.

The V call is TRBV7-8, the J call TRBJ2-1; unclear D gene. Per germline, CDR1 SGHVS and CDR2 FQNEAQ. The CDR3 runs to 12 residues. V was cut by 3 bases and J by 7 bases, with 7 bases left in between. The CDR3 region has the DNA TGTGCCAGCAGCTTCTGGAAAAATGAGCAGTTCTTC. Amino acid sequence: CASSFWKNEQFF.

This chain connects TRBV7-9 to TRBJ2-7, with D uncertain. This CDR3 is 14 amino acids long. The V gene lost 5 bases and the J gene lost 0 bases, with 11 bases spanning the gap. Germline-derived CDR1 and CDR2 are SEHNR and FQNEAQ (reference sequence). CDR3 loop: CASSQRWDSYEQYF. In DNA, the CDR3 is TGTGCCAGCAGCCAGAGATGGGACTCCTACGAGCAGTACTTC.

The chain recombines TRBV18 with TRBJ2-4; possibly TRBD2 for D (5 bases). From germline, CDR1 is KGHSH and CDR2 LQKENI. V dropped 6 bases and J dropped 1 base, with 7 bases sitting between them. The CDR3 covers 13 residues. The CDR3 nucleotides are TGTGCCAGCTCGAGAGGGGCCAAAAACATTCAGTACTTC. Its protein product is CASSRGAKNIQYF.

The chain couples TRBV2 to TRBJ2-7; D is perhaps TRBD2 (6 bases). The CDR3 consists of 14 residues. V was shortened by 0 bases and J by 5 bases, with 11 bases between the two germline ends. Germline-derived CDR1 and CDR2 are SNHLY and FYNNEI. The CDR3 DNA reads TGTGCCAGCAGTGAAGCGGTAGCGGCGCACGAGCAGTACTTC. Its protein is CASSEAVAAHEQYF.

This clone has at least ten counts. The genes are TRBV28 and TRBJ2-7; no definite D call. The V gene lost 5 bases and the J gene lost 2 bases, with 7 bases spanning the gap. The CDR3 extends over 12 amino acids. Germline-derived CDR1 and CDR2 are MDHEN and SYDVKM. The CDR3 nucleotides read TGTGCCAGCAGTCCCGAAACCTACGAGCAGTACTTC. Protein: CASSPETYEQYF.

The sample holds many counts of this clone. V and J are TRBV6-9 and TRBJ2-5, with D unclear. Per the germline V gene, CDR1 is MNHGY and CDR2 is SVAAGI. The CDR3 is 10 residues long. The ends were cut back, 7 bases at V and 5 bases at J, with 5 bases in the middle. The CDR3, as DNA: TGTGCCAGCATAGAGGAGACCCAGTACTTC. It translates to CASIEETQYF.

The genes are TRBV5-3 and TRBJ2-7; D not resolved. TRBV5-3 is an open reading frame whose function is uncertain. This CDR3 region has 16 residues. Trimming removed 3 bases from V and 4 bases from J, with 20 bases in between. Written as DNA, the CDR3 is TGTGCCAGAAGCTCCCTGGCCGGGCGAACGGCGTACGAGCAGTACTTC. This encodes CARSSLAGRTAYEQYF.

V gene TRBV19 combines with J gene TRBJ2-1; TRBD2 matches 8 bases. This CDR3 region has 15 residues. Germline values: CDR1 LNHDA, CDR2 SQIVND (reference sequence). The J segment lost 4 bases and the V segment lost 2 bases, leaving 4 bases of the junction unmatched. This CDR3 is CASSITSGTYNEQFF. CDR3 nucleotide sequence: TGTGCCAGTAGTATAACTAGCGGAACTTACAATGAGCAGTTCTTC.

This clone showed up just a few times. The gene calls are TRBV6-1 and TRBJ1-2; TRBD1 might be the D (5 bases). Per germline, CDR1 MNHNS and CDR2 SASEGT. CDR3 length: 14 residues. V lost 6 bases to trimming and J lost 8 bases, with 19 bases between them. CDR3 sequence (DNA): TGTGCCAGCAGCCTAAAGGGGCCGTCTGGAGGCTACACCTTC. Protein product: CASSLKGPSGGYTF.

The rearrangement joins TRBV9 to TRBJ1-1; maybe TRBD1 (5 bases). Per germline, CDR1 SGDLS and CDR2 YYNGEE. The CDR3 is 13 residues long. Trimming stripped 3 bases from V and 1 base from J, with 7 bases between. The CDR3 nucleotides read TGTGCCAGCAGCGACGACAGGAACACTGAAGCTTTCTTT. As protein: CASSDDRNTEAFF.

The CDR3 bases are TGTGCCAGCACACAGGTCCAACGGAATGAAAAACTGTTTTTT. Translation gives CASTQVQRNEKLFF. The rearrangement joins TRBV2 to TRBJ1-4; possible D gene TRBD1, 5 bases. Germline loops: CDR1 SNHLY, CDR2 FYNNEI. V was cut by 7 bases and J by 5 bases, with 14 bases left in between. The CDR3 is 14 amino acids.

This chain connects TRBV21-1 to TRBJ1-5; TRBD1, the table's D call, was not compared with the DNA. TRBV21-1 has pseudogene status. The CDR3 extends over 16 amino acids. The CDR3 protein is CASSPQGTGDVQPQHF. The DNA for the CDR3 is TGTGCCAGCAGCCCCCAAGGGACAGGGGACGTTCAGCCCCAGCATTTT.

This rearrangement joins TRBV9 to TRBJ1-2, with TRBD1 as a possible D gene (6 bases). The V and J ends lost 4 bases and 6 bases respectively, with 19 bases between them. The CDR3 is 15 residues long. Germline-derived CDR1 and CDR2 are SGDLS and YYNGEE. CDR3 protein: CASSTTGSLGNGYTF. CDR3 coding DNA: TGTGCCAGCAGCACCACAGGGAGCCTAGGGAATGGCTACACCTTC.

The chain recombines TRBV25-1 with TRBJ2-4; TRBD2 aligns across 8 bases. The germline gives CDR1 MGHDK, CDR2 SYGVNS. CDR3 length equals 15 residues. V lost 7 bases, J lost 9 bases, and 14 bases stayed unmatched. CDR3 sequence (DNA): TGTGCCAGCACCTACTCGGGGGGGGGCCGGAGCATTCAGTACTTC. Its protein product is CASTYSGGGRSIQYF.

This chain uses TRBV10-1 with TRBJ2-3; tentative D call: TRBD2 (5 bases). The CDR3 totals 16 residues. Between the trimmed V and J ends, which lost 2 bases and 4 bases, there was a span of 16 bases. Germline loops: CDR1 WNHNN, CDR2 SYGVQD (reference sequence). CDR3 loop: CASSEGRLVRADTQYF. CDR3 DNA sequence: TGCGCCAGCAGTGAGGGTCGGCTAGTGAGGGCAGATACGCAGTATTTT.